This T cell receptor (beta chain) was documented in a study of CD8 T cells in Susac syndrome. Germline lookup yields CDR1 GTSNPN and CDR2 SVGIG (reference sequence). V lost 1 base, J lost 9 bases, and 12 bases lay in between. CDR3 length equals 12 residues. With random hexamers, roughly 0.5 to 1 ug RNA was reverse transcribed. Coverage of TCR beta CDR3 amplification by immunoSEQ multiplex PCR extended to 54 Vbeta and 13 Jbeta. One entry per CDR3 protein results from TCRdb running MiXCR on the immunoSEQ multiplex PCR reads. The table lists around 130,000 distinct CDR3 sequences, under 95% of them singletons.

The specimen was CD8+ T cells from PBMCs. This chain uses TRBV30 with TRBJ2-5; no clear D gene. The sequence came from a human donor with multiple sclerosis. The CDR3 reads CAWSEGLEPQYF. DNA of the CDR3: TGTGCCTGGAGTGAAGGGCTTGAGCCCCAGTACTTC.